The sequence of this T cell receptor (beta chain) was determined in a study of post-analysis software for immune sequencing data (dated by TCRdb to about 2015). Study-level background: The recorded disease courses included relapsing-remitting, secondary progressive and progressive-relapsing multiple sclerosis, and some patients had no subtype annotation. The multiple sclerosis patient repertoires were compared with some twelve previously published healthy control repertoires from donors aged 6 to 25 years. A subset of samples was prepared in parallel using single-end sample barcoding, then pooled and co-amplified after Illumina adapter ligation. Results the study describes overall, beyond this receptor: The multiple sclerosis patient group was slightly younger than the control group. Strong co-clustering of samples prepared in the same batch was shown by direct clustering with F measure, prompting a batch-effect correction. Patients showed significantly higher frequencies than controls for a few TRBV segments, among them TRBV5-6, TRBV5-1 and TRBV20-1. Compared with controls, multiple sclerosis patients had significantly lower normalized Chao1 diversity, a finding suggesting substantial peripheral T-cell clonal expansion.

To demonstrate the VDJtools post-analysis software, the study profiled TCR beta repertoires from the peripheral blood of approximately twelve young patients with multiple sclerosis. The multiple sclerosis patients were children and adolescents ranging in age from roughly 6 to 15 years. About this clonotype itself: Its specific antigen is unknown. No base qualities exist here, and no much larger clone lies one base off it.

For CDR1 and CDR2, the germline V gene lists SGHTA and FQGNSA. Measured from the cysteine to the phenylalanine, the CDR3 is 15 residues long. Left in the record is the CDR3 DNA by itself, 45 bases read in frame from the first base. V loses 3 bases of germline sequence and J loses 2 bases, and the interval between the two ends is 14 bases. The protocol used for the library was PCR. Instrument used: Illumina HiSeq 2500. To reduce PCR and sequencing biases, unique molecular identifiers were incorporated into the TCR beta cDNA libraries. Every 1 to 10 million input T cells yielded around 500,000 cDNA molecules, meaning each molecule approximated one T cell. Patient libraries were prepared and sequenced with the same protocol used for the earlier healthy control dataset. Samples belonging to the same batch were prepared together, multiplexed and sequenced on a shared HiSeq lane. Regarding the original processing steps: Raw barcoded reads were processed with MIGEC, discarding single-read molecular identifier groups before consensus assembly and CDR3 extraction. Clonotype tables were post-analysed with VDJtools, normalizing diversity by down-sampling all datasets to the smallest sample size. To correct batch-related cross-sample contamination, repertoire overlap clustering matched CDR3 amino acid sequences but not nucleotide sequences. Through fastp at Q25 and MiXCR, TCRdb rebuilt clones from the public reads, retaining in-frame beta chains. Rows with one shared CDR3 protein collapse into an entry with the most common genes and DNA. The V and J calls here are based on TCRdb, not the publication. For this sample the table gives roughly 600,000 distinct CDR3 sequences, of which around 44% were detected only once. Of the sample, roughly 1.7% is held by the ten largest clones.

The TCR sequence derives from a girl between 5 and 17 years old with multiple sclerosis. Input material: blood. The rearrangement joined TRBV7-2 to TRBJ2-7; no D gene is confidently identified. The nucleotide sequence is TGTGCCAGCAGCTTTGAAGCTATTGCGGCCTACGAGCAGTACTTC. Its coded protein is CASSFEAIAAYEQYF. Supplemented by the reference TRBV7-2 and TRBJ2-7 proteins around the CDR3, the complete variable domain is GAGVSQSPSNKVTEKGKDVELRCDPISGHTALYWYRQSLGQGLEFLIYFQGNSAPDKSGLPSDRFSAERTGGSVSTLTIQRTQQEDSAVYLCASSFEAIAAYEQYFGPGTRLTVT.